The 7 T cell receptor beta chains below were found in one sample sequenced in a study of T cell responses to AZD1222 COVID-19 vaccine. Clones were read by immunoSEQ multiplex PCR, and TCRdb kept only the in-frame ones, dropping some. The sample yields fewer than 150,000 clones, around 90% seen once. Material: peripheral blood, obtained 28 days after the second AZD1222 dose. The receptors shown here come from an adult who received the AZD1222 COVID-19 vaccine.

V is TRBV28 and J is TRBJ1-1; D uncertain. V lost 6 bases, J lost 3 bases, and 17 bases lay in between. The CDR3 consists of 15 residues. Germline CDR1 reads MDHEN; CDR2 reads SYDVKM. In nucleotides, the CDR3 is TGTGCCAGCAGCATATCCGGGTCCGGATACACTGAAGCTTTCTTT. Its protein product is CASSISGSGYTEAFF.

This rearrangement joins TRBV19 to TRBJ1-1, with D perhaps matching TRBD1 (5 bases). Germline lookup yields CDR1 LNHDA and CDR2 SQIVND (reference sequence). The CDR3 totals 14 residues. Deletions cut 3 bases from V and 5 bases from J, with 13 bases between. The CDR3 spells CASSMVRGWTEAFF. CDR3 DNA: TGTGCCAGTAGTATGGTCCGGGGGTGGACTGAAGCTTTCTTT.

This clone has only a few counts. The rearrangement uses TRBV5-1 and TRBJ2-7, with D unresolved. V lost 0 bases to trimming and J lost 2 bases, with 9 bases between them. The CDR3 extends over 14 amino acids. Germline lookup yields CDR1 SGHRS and CDR2 YFSETQ. The CDR3 DNA is TGCGCCAGCAGCTTGGAGGCCAGACCCTACGAGCAGTACTTC. Residues: CASSLEARPYEQYF.

V usage is TRBV19 and J usage is TRBJ2-7, with 9 bases identical to TRBD1. The CDR3 is made up of 14 amino acids. The V and J ends lost 4 bases and 6 bases, in that order; junction bases with no gene match: 7. The germline CDR1 and CDR2 sequences are LNHDA and SQIVND (reference sequence). The DNA of the CDR3 is TGTGCCAGTAGTAGCGGGACAGGGAAGGTCGAGCAGTACTTC. Amino acid sequence: CASSSGTGKVEQYF.

This clone was recorded a few times. CDR3 region: CASSYSRGGGSSPLHF. CDR3 DNA: TGTGCCAGCAGTTACTCGAGAGGGGGCGGGAGTTCACCCCTCCACTTT. The chain links TRBV6-5 to TRBJ1-6; 7 bases agree with TRBD1. V shed 0 bases and J 9 bases; nucleotides not matched to a gene: 8. In germline, CDR1 is MNHEY, CDR2 SVGAGI. The CDR3 has 16 amino acids.

The CDR3 loop is CASSSQPEAFF. The CDR3 DNA sequence: TGTGCCAGCAGTTCACAGCCCGAAGCTTTCTTT. The chain combines TRBV6-2 or TRBV6-3 with TRBJ1-1; D unresolved. V lost 4 bases and J 8 bases, leaving 8 bases between the germline ends. The CDR3 length is 11 residues. Germline V gives CDR1 MNHEY, CDR2 SVGEGT.

The rearrangement uses TRBV6-5 and TRBJ1-1; D call uncertain. V shed 7 bases and J shed 5 bases, with 11 bases lying between them. The CDR3 loop spans 12 amino acids. CDR1 and CDR2 from the germline V gene are MNHEY and SVGAGI. The CDR3 protein is CASISAKTEAFF. The CDR3 DNA reads as TGTGCCAGCATAAGTGCGAAGACTGAAGCTTTCTTT.